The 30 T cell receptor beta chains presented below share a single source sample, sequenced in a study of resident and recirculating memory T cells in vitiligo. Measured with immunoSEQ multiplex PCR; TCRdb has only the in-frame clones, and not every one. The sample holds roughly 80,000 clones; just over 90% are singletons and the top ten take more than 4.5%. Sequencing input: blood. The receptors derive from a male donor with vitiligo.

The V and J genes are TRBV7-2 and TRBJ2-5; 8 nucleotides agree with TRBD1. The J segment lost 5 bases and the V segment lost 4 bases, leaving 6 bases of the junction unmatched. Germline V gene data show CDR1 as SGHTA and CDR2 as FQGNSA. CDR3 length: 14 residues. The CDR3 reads CASSSDRGRETQYF. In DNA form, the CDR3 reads TGTGCCAGCAGCTCCGACAGGGGAAGGGAGACCCAGTACTTC.

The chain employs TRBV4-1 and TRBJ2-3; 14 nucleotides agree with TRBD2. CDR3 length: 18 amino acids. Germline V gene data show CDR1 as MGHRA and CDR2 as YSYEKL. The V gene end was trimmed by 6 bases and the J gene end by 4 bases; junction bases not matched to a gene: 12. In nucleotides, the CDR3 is TGCGCCAGCAGTCCGAGACTAGCGGGAGGGCTGGGCCCAGATACGCAGTATTTT. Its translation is CASSPRLAGGLGPDTQYF.

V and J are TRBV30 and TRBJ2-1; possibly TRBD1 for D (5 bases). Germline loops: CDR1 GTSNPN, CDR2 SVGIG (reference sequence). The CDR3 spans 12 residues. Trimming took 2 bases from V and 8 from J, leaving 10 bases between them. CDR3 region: CAWSTSGYEQFF. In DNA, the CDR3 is TGTGCCTGGAGTACGTCAGGGTATGAGCAGTTCTTC.

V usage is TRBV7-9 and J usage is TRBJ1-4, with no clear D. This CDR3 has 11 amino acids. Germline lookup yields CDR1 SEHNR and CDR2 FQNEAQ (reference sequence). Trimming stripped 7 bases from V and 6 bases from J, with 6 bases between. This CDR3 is CASTTDEKLFF. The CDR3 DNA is TGTGCCAGCACCACAGATGAAAAACTGTTTTTT.

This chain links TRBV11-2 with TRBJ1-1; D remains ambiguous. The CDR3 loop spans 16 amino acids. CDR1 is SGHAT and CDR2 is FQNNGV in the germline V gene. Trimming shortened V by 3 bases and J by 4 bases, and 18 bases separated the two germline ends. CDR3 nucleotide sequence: TGTGCCAGCAGCTTCGGTCATACGGTCGGAGGCACTGAAGCTTTCTTT. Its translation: CASSFGHTVGGTEAFF.

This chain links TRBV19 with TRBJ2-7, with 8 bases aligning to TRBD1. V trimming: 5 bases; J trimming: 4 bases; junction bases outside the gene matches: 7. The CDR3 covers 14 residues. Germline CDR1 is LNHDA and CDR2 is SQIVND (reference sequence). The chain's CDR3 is CASSFYRGAYEQYF. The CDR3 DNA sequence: TGTGCCAGTAGTTTCTACAGGGGGGCGTACGAGCAGTACTTC.

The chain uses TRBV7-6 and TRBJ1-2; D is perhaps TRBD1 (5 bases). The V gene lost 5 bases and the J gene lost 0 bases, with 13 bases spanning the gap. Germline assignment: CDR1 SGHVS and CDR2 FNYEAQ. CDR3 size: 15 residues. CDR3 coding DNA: TGTGCCAGCAGCCCGAGACAGCCCGCTAACTATGGCTACACCTTC. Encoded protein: CASSPRQPANYGYTF.

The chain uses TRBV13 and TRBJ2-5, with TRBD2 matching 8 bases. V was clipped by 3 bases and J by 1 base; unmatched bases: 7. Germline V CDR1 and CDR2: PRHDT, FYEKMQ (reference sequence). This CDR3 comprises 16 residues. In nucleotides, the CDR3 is TGTGCCAGCAGCTTCCGGAGAGCGGGAGCCCAAGAGACCCAGTACTTC. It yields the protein CASSFRRAGAQETQYF.

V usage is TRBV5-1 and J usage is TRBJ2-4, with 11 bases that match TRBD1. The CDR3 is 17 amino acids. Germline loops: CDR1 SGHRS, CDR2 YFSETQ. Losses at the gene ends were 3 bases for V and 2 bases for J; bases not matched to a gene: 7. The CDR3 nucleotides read TGCGCCAGCAGCTCGCCCGGGACAGGGGGAACCAAAAACATTCAGTACTTC. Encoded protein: CASSSPGTGGTKNIQYF.

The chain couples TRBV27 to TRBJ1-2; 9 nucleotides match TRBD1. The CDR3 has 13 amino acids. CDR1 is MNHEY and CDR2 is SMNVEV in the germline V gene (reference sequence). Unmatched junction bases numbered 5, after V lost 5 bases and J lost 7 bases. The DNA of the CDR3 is TGTGCCAGCAGTGCCGGACAGGGGTTTGGCTACACCTTC. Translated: CASSAGQGFGYTF.

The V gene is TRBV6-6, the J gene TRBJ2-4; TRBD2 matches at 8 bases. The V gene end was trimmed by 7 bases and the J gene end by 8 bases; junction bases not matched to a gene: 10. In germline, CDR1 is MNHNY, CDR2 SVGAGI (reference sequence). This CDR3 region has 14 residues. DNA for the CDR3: TGTGCCAGCACCCCCCCGGGAGGGGGGGACATTCAGTACTTC. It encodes CASTPPGGGDIQYF.

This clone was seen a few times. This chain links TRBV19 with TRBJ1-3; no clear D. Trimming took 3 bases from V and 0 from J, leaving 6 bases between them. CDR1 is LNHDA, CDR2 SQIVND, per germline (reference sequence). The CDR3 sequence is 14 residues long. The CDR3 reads CASSMSFSGNTIYF. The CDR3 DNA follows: TGTGCCAGTAGTATGTCGTTCTCTGGAAACACCATATATTTT.

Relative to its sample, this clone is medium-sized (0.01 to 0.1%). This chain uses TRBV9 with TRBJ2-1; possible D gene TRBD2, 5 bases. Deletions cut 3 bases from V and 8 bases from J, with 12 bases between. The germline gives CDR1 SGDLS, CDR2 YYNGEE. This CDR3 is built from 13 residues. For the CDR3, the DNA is TGTGCCAGCAGCGGTGGGGAGAGGGATGAGCAGTTCTTC. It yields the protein CASSGGERDEQFF.

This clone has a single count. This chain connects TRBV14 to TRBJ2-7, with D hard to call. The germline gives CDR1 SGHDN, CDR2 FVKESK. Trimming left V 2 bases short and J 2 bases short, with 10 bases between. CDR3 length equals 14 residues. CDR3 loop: CASSQILSTYEQYF. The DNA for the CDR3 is TGTGCCAGCAGCCAAATTTTGTCCACCTACGAGCAGTACTTC.

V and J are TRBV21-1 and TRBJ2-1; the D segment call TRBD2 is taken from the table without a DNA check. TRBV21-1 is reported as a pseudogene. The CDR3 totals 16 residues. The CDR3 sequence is CASSKSSGDSYNEQFF. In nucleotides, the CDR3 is TGTGCCAGCAGCAAATCTAGCGGGGACTCCTACAATGAGCAGTTCTTC.

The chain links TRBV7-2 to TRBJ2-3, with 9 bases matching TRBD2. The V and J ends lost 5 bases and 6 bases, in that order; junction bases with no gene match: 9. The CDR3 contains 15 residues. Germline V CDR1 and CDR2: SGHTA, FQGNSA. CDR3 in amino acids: CASSPSSGSGDTQYF. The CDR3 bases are TGTGCCAGCAGCCCGAGTAGCGGGAGTGGGGATACGCAGTATTTT.

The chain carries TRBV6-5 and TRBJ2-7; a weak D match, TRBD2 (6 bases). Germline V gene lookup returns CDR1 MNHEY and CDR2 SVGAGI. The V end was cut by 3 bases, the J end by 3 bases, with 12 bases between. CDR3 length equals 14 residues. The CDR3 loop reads CASSYGGGGYEQYF. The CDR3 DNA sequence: TGTGCCAGCAGTTATGGGGGAGGAGGCTACGAGCAGTACTTC.

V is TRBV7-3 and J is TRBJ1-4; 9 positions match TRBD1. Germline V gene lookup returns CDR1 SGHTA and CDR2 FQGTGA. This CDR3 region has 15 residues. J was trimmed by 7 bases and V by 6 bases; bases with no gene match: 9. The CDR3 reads CASSPTGGVGEKLFF. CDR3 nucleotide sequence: TGTGCCAGCAGTCCCACAGGGGGCGTAGGTGAAAAACTGTTTTTT.

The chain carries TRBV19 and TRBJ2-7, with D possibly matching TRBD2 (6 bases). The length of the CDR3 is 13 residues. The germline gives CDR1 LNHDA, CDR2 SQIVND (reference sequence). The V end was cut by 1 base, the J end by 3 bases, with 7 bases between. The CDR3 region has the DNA TGTGCCAGTAGTATAGGGCGGGACTACGAGCAGTACTTC. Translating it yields CASSIGRDYEQYF.

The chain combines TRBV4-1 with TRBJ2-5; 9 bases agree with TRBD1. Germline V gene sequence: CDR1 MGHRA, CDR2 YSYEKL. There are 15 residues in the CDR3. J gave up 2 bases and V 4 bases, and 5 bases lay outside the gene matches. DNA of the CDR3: TGCGCCAGCAGCCGAGAAGGGACAGGGCAAGAGACCCAGTACTTC. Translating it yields CASSREGTGQETQYF.

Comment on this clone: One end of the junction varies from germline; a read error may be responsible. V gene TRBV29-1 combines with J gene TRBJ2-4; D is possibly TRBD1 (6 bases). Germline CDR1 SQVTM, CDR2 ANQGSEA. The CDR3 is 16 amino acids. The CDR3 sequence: CSVEDFWGPFKDIQYF. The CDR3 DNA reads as TGCAGCGTTGAAGATTTTTGGGGGCCCTTCAAAGACATTCAGTACTTC.

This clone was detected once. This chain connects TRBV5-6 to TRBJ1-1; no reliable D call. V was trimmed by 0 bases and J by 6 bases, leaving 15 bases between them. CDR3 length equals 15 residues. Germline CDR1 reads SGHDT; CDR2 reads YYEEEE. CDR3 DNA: TGTGCCAGCAGCTTGGCCTTGATTTTCGACTCTGAAGCTTTCTTT. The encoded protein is CASSLALIFDSEAFF.

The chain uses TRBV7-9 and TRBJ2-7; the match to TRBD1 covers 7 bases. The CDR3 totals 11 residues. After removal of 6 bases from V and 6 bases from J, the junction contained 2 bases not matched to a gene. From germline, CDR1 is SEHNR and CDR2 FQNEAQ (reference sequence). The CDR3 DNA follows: TGTGCCAGCAGAACAGGGGTCGAGCAGTACTTC. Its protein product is CASRTGVEQYF.

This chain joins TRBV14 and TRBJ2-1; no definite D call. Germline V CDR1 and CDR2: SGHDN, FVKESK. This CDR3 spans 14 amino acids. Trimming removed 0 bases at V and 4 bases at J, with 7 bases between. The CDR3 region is CASSQDVSYNEQFF. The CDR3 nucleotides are TGTGCCAGCAGCCAAGACGTTTCTTACAATGAGCAGTTCTTC.

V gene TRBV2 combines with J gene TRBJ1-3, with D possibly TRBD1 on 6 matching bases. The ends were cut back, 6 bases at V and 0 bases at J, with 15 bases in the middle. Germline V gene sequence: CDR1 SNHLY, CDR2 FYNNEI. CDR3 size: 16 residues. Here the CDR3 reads CASSPGGTPSGNTIYF. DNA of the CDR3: TGTGCCAGCAGCCCGGGTGGGACACCCTCTGGAAACACCATATATTTT.

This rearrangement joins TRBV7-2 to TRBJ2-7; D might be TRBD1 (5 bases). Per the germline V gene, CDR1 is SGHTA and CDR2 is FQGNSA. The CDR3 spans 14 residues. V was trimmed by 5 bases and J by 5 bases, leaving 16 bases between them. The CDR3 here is CASSMSAREHEQYF. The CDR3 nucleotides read TGTGCCAGCAGCATGTCGGCCAGGGAACACGAGCAGTACTTC.

Here the CDR3 reads CAWSVHYEQYF. DNA of the CDR3: TGTGCCTGGAGTGTCCATTACGAGCAGTACTTC. The chain employs TRBV30 and TRBJ2-7; D is unresolved. With 0 bases removed from V and 4 bases from J, the gap between germline ends came to 4 bases. CDR3 length: 11 residues. Looked up from germline, CDR1 is GTSNPN and CDR2 is SVGIG (reference sequence). Complete variable domain (other parts from reference TRBV30 and TRBJ2-7): SQTIHQWPATLVQPVGSPLSLECTVEGTSNPNLYWYRQAAGRGLQLLFYSVGIGQISSEVPQNLSASRPQDRQFILSSKKLLLSDSGFYLCAWSVHYEQYFGPGTRLTVT.

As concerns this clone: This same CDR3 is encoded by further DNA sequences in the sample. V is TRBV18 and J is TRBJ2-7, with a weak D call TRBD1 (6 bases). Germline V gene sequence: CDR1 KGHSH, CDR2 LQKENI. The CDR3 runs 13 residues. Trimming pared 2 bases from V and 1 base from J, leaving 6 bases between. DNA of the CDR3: TGTGCCAGCTCACCAGGGACATCCTACGAGCAGTACTTC. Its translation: CASSPGTSYEQYF.

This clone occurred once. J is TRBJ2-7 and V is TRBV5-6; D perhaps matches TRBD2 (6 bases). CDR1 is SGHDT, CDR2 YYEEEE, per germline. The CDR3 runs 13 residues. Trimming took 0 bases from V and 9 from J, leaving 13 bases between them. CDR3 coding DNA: TGTGCCAGCAGCTTGGGGCGGGGTGGAGTGCAGTACTTC. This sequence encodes CASSLGRGGVQYF.

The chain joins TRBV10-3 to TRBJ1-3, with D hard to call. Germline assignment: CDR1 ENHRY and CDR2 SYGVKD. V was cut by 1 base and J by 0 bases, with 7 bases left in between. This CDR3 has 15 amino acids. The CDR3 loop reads CAISEFLSSGNTIYF. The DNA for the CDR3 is TGTGCCATCAGTGAGTTCCTGAGCTCTGGAAACACCATATATTTT.